The 25 T cell receptor beta chains presented below share a single source sample, sequenced in a study of T cell responses to AZD1222 COVID-19 vaccine. Some clones are missing from TCRdb's copy, which holds only in-frame ones; the method was immunoSEQ multiplex PCR. The profile shows roughly 150,000 clones, roughly 92% of them singletons. The source was peripheral blood, collected on day 0 of AZD1222 vaccination. Receptors originate from an adult in good health.

V gene TRBV11-2 combines with J gene TRBJ2-1; 9 bases line up with TRBD1. CDR3 length: 16 residues. The V gene's germline CDR1 is SGHAT and CDR2 FQNNGV. V shed 2 bases and J 8 bases; nucleotides not matched to a gene: 10. The CDR3 loop is CASSLYGTGRVDEQFF. The CDR3 DNA reads TGTGCCAGCAGCTTATATGGGACAGGGAGGGTCGATGAGCAGTTCTTC.

The chain carries TRBV7-9 and TRBJ2-2, with TRBD2 matching over 8 bases. The CDR3 is made up of 15 amino acids. The J segment lost 5 bases and the V segment lost 6 bases, leaving 8 bases of the junction unmatched. Germline loops: CDR1 SEHNR, CDR2 FQNEAQ (reference sequence). CDR3 loop: CASRLSGGETGELFF. The CDR3 nucleotides are TGTGCCAGCAGGCTGAGCGGGGGAGAGACCGGGGAGCTGTTTTTT. Looking up the rest from reference TRBV7-9 and TRBJ2-2 gives the full variable domain: DTGVSQNPRHKITKRGQNVTFRCDPISEHNRLYWYRQTLGQGPEFLTYFQNEAQLEKSRLLSDRFSAERPKGSFSTLEIQRTEQGDSAMYLCASRLSGGETGELFFGEGSRLTVL.

The rearrangement uses TRBV7-9 and TRBJ1-1; a possible D gene is TRBD1 (5 bases). Between the trimmed V and J ends, which lost 1 base and 5 bases, there was a span of 20 bases. Germline CDR1 reads SEHNR; CDR2 reads FQNEAQ (reference sequence). CDR3 length: 17 amino acids. CDR3 in DNA: TGTGCCAGCAGCTTAGACCACACAGTAGGGGCGTTAACTGAAGCTTTCTTT. Protein: CASSLDHTVGALTEAFF.

This chain connects TRBV10-2 to TRBJ2-5, with TRBD2 as a possible D gene (5 bases). V gave up 6 bases and J gave up 4 bases, with 12 bases separating them. Germline values: CDR1 WSHSY, CDR2 SAAADI. CDR3 length equals 13 residues. The DNA of the CDR3 is TGCGCCAGCAGAGTGACTATACCAGAGACCCAGTACTTC. This codes for CASRVTIPETQYF.

V usage is TRBV6-5 and J usage is TRBJ2-7, with unresolved D. V lost 8 bases to trimming and J lost 5 bases, with 10 bases between them. The length of the CDR3 is 11 residues. The V gene's germline CDR1 is MNHEY and CDR2 SVGAGI. The CDR3 is CASLIGHEQYF. CDR3 coding DNA: TGTGCCAGCCTAATAGGCCACGAGCAGTACTTC.

This clone was found a few times. The chain carries TRBV7-3 and TRBJ2-1, with D uncertain. CDR1 is SGHTA, CDR2 FQGTGA, per germline. This CDR3 contains 14 residues. Trimming left V 4 bases short and J 7 bases short, with 14 bases between. The CDR3 nucleotides read TGTGCCAGCAGCTCACCGGGCCGACCGAATGAGCAGTTCTTC. Translated: CASSSPGRPNEQFF.

The J gene is TRBJ1-2, the V gene TRBV7-2, with 7 bases identical to TRBD1. Trimming cost V 0 bases and J 0 bases; bases outside gene matches: 4. Germline loops: CDR1 SGHTA, CDR2 FQGNSA. The CDR3 totals 16 residues. CDR3 amino acids: CASSLAGGTANYGYTF. CDR3 nucleotide sequence: TGTGCCAGCAGCTTAGCAGGCGGGACAGCTAACTATGGCTACACCTTC.

CDR3 protein: CASSIAKTGGGETQYF. In nucleotides, the CDR3 is TGTGCCAGCAGCATCGCAAAGACAGGGGGCGGTGAGACCCAGTACTTC. The chain is built from TRBV7-9 and TRBJ2-5; 10 bases fit TRBD1. Germline loops: CDR1 SEHNR, CDR2 FQNEAQ (reference sequence). V dropped 5 bases and J dropped 5; count of bases not matched to a gene: 11. The CDR3 loop spans 16 amino acids.

The V call is TRBV6-5, the J call TRBJ1-2; D is uncertain. The CDR3 contains 10 residues. V shed 8 bases and J shed 6 bases, with 7 bases lying between them. Germline loops: CDR1 MNHEY, CDR2 SVGAGI. CDR3 in DNA: TGTGCCAGCGGGATTAATGGCTACACCTTC. Translated, it gives CASGINGYTF.

The chain joins TRBV19 to TRBJ1-5; TRBD1 matches at 8 bases. The CDR3 is 14 amino acids. V was pared by 7 bases and J by 6 bases, with 8 bases of the junction left unmatched. The germline CDR1 and CDR2 sequences are LNHDA and SQIVND (reference sequence). The CDR3 DNA follows: TGTGCCAGTACCTCGACAGGGGCGGGTCAGCCCCAGCATTTT. The encoded protein is CASTSTGAGQPQHF.

V usage is TRBV7-3 and J usage is TRBJ2-3, with no clear D. With 1 base removed from V and 1 base from J, the gap between germline ends came to 9 bases. From germline, CDR1 is SGHTA and CDR2 FQGTGA. The length of the CDR3 is 15 residues. CDR3 nucleotides: TGTGCCAGCAGCTTAATAGGGTCAGGCACAGATACGCAGTATTTT. Protein sequence: CASSLIGSGTDTQYF.

This chain joins TRBV6-5 and TRBJ2-7; 12 bases align to TRBD1. The CDR3 runs to 15 residues. The J segment lost 5 bases and the V segment lost 2 bases, leaving 4 bases of the junction unmatched. CDR1 and CDR2 (germline): MNHEY, SVGAGI. The DNA of the CDR3 is TGTGCCAGCAGTTACGTGGGACAGGGGGCCCACGAGCAGTACTTC. Its protein product is CASSYVGQGAHEQYF.

This sequence joins TRBV3-1 (or the pseudogene TRBV3-2) and TRBJ1-4; D not certain. Trimming took off 7 bases at V and 10 bases at J, with 13 bases between the two ends. CDR3 length equals 12 residues. Germline V gene sequence: CDR1 LGHDT, CDR2 YNNKEL (reference sequence). DNA of the CDR3: TGTGCCAGCACCAGCCTTTCAGGAAAACTGTTTTTT. It codes for CASTSLSGKLFF.

V and J are TRBV7-8 and TRBJ2-1, with a possible D match to TRBD1 (6 bases). This CDR3 comprises 15 residues. CDR1 is SGHVS, CDR2 FQNEAQ, per germline. V lost 2 bases and J lost 4, with 12 bases in between. This CDR3 reads CASSLTTGPYNEQFF. DNA for the CDR3: TGTGCCAGCAGCTTAACAACAGGGCCATACAATGAGCAGTTCTTC.

The chain couples TRBV5-4 to TRBJ2-3; D may match TRBD1 or TRBD2 (5 bases each). V lost 3 bases and J lost 0, with 14 bases in between. CDR3 length: 16 amino acids. Germline values: CDR1 SGHNT, CDR2 YYREEE (reference sequence). The CDR3 here is CASSSLDGASTDTQYF. For the CDR3, the DNA is TGTGCCAGCAGCTCGCTGGACGGGGCTAGCACAGATACGCAGTATTTT.

This sequence joins TRBV7-8 and TRBJ2-2; 7 bases are a match to TRBD1. The V segment lost 2 bases and the J segment 4 bases; nucleotides outside the gene matches: 13. The CDR3 extends over 18 amino acids. Germline lookup yields CDR1 SGHVS and CDR2 FQNEAQ. The DNA of the CDR3 is TGTGCCAGCAGCTTACTCCCCCCCTCTAAGGGGGCCACCGGGGAGCTGTTTTTT. Translation: CASSLLPPSKGATGELFF.

The chain has TRBV7-3 and TRBJ2-5, with D hard to call. The germline gives CDR1 SGHTA, CDR2 FQGTGA. V lost 5 bases, J lost 4 bases, and 8 bases lay in between. The CDR3 contains 12 residues. CDR3 sequence: CASSPAGETQYF. CDR3 coding DNA: TGTGCCAGCAGCCCCGCAGGAGAGACCCAGTACTTC.

This rearrangement joins TRBV4-2 to TRBJ2-1, with 15 nucleotides matching TRBD2. V shed 0 bases, J shed 6 bases, and the junction held 9 bases outside the gene matches. Germline V lookup: CDR1 LGHNA, CDR2 YNFKEQ. The CDR3 has 19 residues. CDR3 sequence reads: CASSQDWGLAGGGSNEQFF. The CDR3 coding sequence is TGTGCCAGCAGCCAAGACTGGGGACTAGCGGGGGGTGGTAGCAATGAGCAGTTCTTC.

The V gene is TRBV9, the J gene TRBJ2-3, with unresolved D. This CDR3 is 14 amino acids long. In germline, CDR1 is SGDLS, CDR2 YYNGEE. Trimming left V 2 bases short and J 2 bases short, with 9 bases between. CDR3 amino acids: CASSVKWYTDTQYF. The CDR3 nucleotides are TGTGCCAGCAGCGTGAAGTGGTACACAGATACGCAGTATTTT.

This chain uses TRBV27 with TRBJ2-2; tentative D call: TRBD1 (7 bases). Germline CDR1 is MNHEY and CDR2 is SMNVEV (reference sequence). Trimming stripped 3 bases from V and 5 bases from J, with 13 bases between. This CDR3 is built from 15 residues. Here the CDR3 reads CASSLLQGGTGELFF. For the CDR3, the DNA is TGTGCCAGCAGTTTGCTTCAGGGGGGAACCGGGGAGCTGTTTTTT.

The chain is built from TRBV10-1 and TRBJ1-1, with D possibly being TRBD1 (5 bases). Germline V gene data show CDR1 as WNHNN and CDR2 as SYGVQD (reference sequence). The length of the CDR3 is 14 residues. Trimming shortened V by 6 bases and J by 4 bases, and 15 bases separated the two germline ends. CDR3: CASSQGRGVTEAFF. CDR3 nucleotides: TGCGCCAGCAGCCAGGGAAGGGGCGTCACTGAAGCTTTCTTT.

The chain links TRBV6-1 to TRBJ1-3; D remains unclear. The CDR3 spans 17 residues. Trimming pared 1 base from V and 0 bases from J, leaving 13 bases between. From germline, CDR1 is MNHNS and CDR2 SASEGT. The CDR3 nucleotides read TGTGCCAGCAGTGAAGGGTTTACGGCTAGCTCTGGAAACACCATATATTTT. This codes for CASSEGFTASSGNTIYF.

The CDR3 DNA reads as TGTGCTAGTGGTTTTCACCTAGCGGGAGTGGAATCCTACAATGAGCAGTTCTTC. As protein: CASGFHLAGVESYNEQFF. V usage is TRBV12-5 and J usage is TRBJ2-1, with 10 bases matching TRBD2. The CDR3 extends over 18 amino acids. Germline V gene lookup returns CDR1 LGHNT and CDR2 FRNRAP. V dropped 3 bases and J dropped 1; count of bases not matched to a gene: 9.

V is TRBV9 and J is TRBJ2-1, with D maybe TRBD2 (7 bases). Trimming took 7 bases from V and 0 from J, leaving 17 bases between them. Germline loops: CDR1 SGDLS, CDR2 YYNGEE. CDR3 length: 16 amino acids. CDR3 region: CASGGADFFSYNEQFF. The CDR3, as DNA: TGTGCCAGCGGGGGGGCGGATTTTTTCTCCTACAATGAGCAGTTCTTC.

This chain links TRBV19 with TRBJ2-5; no reliable D call. The CDR3 has 14 amino acids. The V end lost 4 bases, the J end lost 5 bases, and 14 bases lay between the germline ends. Germline loops: CDR1 LNHDA, CDR2 SQIVND (reference sequence). CDR3 sequence: CASSTALRRETQYF. Here the CDR3 DNA reads TGTGCCAGTAGTACAGCCCTCCGGCGGGAGACCCAGTACTTC. The full variable domain, in which reference TRBV19 and TRBJ2-5 provide the parts outside the CDR3, is DGGITQSPKYLFRKEGQNVTLSCEQNLNHDAMYWYRQDPGQGLRLIYYSQIVNDFQKGDIAEGYSVSREKKESFPLTVTSAQKNPTAFYLCASSTALRRETQYFGPGTRLLVL.